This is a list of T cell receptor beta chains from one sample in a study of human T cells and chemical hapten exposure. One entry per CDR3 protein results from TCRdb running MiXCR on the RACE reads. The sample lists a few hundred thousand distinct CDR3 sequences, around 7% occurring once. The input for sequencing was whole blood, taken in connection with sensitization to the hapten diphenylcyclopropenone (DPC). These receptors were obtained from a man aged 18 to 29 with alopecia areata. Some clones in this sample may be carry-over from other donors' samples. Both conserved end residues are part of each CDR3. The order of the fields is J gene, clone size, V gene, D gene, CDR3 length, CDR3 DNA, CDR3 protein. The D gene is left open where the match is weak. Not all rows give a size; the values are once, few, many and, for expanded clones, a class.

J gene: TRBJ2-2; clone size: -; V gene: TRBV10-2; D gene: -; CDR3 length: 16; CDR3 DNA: TGCGCCAGCAGTGAGTGGGGGGGCTGGTTCCCCGGGGAGCTGTTTTTT; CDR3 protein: CASSEWGGWFPGELFF
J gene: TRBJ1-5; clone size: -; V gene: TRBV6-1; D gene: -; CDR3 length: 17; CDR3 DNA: TGTGCCAGCAGTGAAACCCCCGAGGGGACGGGCAATCAGCCCCAGCATTTT; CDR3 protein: CASSETPEGTGNQPQHF
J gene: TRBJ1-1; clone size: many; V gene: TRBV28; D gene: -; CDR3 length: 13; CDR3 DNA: TGTGCCAGCAGTTTAGGGGGGAGAGCTGAAGCTTTCTTT; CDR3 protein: CASSLGGRAEAFF
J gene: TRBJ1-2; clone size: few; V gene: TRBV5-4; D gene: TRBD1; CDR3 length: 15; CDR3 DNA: TGTGCCAGCAGCGGGCCGGACAGGGGAAACTATGGCTACACCTTC; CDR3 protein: CASSGPDRGNYGYTF
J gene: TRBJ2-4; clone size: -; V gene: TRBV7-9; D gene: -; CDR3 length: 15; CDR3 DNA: TGTGCCAGCACCCCCAAGGAGACGCAGAAAAACATTCAGTACTTC; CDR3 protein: CASTPKETQKNIQYF
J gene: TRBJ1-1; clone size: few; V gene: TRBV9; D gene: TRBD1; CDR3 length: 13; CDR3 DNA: TGTGCCAGCAGCTACACAGGGGACACTGAAGCTTTCTTT; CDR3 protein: CASSYTGDTEAFF
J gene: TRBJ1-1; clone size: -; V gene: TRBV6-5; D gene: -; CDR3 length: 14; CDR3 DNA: TGTGCCAGCAGTTACTCGAATCAGAACACTGAAGCTTTCTTT; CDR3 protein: CASSYSNQNTEAFF
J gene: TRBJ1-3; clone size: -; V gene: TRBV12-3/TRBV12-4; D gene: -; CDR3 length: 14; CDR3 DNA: TGTGCCAGCACCTCCCGGCGCTCTGGAAACACCATATATTTT; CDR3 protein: CASTSRRSGNTIYF
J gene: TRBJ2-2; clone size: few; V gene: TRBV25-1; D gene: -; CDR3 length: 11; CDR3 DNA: TGTGCCAGTTTTCAGGGTGGAGAGCTGTTTTTT; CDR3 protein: CASFQGGELFF
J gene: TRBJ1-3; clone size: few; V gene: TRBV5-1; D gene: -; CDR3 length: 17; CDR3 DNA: TGCGCCAGCAGCAACATACCGGGACGAAGCTCTGGAAACACCATATATTTT; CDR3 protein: CASSNIPGRSSGNTIYF
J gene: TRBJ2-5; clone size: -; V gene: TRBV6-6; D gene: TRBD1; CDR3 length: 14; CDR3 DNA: TGTGCCAGCAGTTGGGACAGGGGGTACGAGACCCAGTACTTC; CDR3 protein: CASSWDRGYETQYF
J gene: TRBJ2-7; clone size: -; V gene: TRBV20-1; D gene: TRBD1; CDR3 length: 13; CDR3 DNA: TGCAGTGCTAGCCCCCAGGGGGTCAACGAGCAGTACTTC; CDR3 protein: CSASPQGVNEQYF
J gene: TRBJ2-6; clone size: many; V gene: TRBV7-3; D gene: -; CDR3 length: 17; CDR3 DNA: TGTGCCAGCAGCTTAGCTCCAGCAAGCTCTGGGGCCAACGTCCTGACTTTC; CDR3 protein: CASSLAPASSGANVLTF
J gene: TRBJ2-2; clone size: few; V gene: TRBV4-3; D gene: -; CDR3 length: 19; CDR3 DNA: TGCGCCAGCAGCCAAGAGGGCGGCAGGGCGAAAGTGAACACCGGGGAGCTGTTTTTT; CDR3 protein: CASSQEGGRAKVNTGELFF
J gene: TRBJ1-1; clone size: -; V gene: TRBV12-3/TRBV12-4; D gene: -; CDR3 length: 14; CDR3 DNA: TGTGCCAGCAGTTTTTTTAAGGGGACCACTGAAGCTTTCTTT; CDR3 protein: CASSFFKGTTEAFF
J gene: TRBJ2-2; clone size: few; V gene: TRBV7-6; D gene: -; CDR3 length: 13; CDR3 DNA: TGTGCCAGCAGCTTTAATCCGGCCGGGGAGCTGTTTTTT; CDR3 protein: CASSFNPAGELFF
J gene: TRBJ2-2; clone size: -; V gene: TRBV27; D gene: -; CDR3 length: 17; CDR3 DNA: TGTGCCAGCAGTTTTGGCAGGTACAGGGAAAACACCGGGGAGCTGTTTTTT; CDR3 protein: CASSFGRYRENTGELFF
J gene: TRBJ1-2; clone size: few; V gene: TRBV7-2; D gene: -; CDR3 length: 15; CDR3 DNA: TGTGCCAGCAGCCGGACCGGATCACTAAACTATGGCTACACCTTC; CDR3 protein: CASSRTGSLNYGYTF
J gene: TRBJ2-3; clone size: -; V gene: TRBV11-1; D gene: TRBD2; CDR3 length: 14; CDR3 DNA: TGTGCCAGCAGGGCCGGACTAGCGGGATATACGCAGTATTTT; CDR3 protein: CASRAGLAGYTQYF
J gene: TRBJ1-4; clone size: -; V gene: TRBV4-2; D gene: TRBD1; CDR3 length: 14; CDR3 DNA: TGTGCCAGCAGCCAGCCGGGACAGGGGGAAAAACTGTTTTTT; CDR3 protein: CASSQPGQGEKLFF